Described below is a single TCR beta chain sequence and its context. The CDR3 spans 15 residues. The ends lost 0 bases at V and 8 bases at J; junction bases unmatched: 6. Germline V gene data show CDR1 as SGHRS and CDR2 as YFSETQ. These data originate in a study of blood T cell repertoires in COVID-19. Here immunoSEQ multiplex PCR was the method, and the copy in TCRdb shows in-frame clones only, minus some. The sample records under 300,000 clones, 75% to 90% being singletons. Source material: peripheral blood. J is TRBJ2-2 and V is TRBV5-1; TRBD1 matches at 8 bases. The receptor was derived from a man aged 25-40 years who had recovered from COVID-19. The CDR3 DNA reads TGCGCCAGCAGCTTGGTGACAGGGGTAGTAGGGGAGCTGTTTTTT. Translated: CASSLVTGVVGELFF.